This T cell receptor (beta chain) was sequenced for a study of regulatory T cells in long-lasting Graves disease. The germline CDR1 and CDR2 sequences are SGHTA and FQGTGA. After removal of 5 bases from V and 5 bases from J, the junction contained 4 bases not matched to a gene. The CDR3 has 14 residues. A few counts support this clonotype. iRepertoire HTBI primers and Arm-PCR of CDR3 regions built TCR beta libraries. In the study's own analysis: From all samples, identification returned roughly 15 TRBJ and about 60 TRBV segments. TCRdb processed the multiplex PCR reads anew with MiXCR; each CDR3 protein has one entry. In this record, the V and J calls reflect TCRdb's handling and not the investigators' own analysis. The data show over 450,000 distinct CDR3 sequences, more than 10% seen once. As for time point: newly diagnosed GD, antithyroid drugs for less than 3 months. The TCR library was prepared using RNA isolated from PBMCs.

These sequences were also reported in another study, on T cells in Graves' hyperthyroidism and ophthalmopathy. In that study: Researchers ran a first-round RT-PCR on the TCR CDR3 using the HTBI primer set.

The rearrangement uses TRBV7-3 and TRBJ2-3; 10 bases are shared with TRBD1. The starting material was peripheral blood mononuclear cells (PBMCs), obtained at new diagnosis, from a patient treated with antithyroid drugs. This clonotype was sampled from a woman in her 30s with Graves disease. The CDR3 region has the DNA TGTGCCAGCAGCACCGGACAGGGGGGAGATACGCAGTATTTT. Residues: CASSTGQGGDTQYF.